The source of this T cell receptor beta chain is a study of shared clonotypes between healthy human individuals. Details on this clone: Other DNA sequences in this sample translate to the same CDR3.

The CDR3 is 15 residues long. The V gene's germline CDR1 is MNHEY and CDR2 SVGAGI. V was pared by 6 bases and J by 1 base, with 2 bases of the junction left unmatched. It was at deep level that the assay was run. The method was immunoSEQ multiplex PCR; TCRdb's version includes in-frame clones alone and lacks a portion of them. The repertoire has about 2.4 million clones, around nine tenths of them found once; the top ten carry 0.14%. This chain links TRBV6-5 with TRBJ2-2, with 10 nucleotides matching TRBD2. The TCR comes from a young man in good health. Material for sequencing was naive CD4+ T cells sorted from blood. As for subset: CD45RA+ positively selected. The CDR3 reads CASRLAGGNTGELFF. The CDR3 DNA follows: TGTGCCAGCAGATTAGCGGGAGGGAACACCGGGGAGCTGTTTTTT.